These 5 T cell receptor beta chains were all obtained from the same sample, sequenced in a study of OX40 agonist ivuxolimab in advanced cancers. TCRdb's copy holds only in-frame clones and misses some; the assay was immunoSEQ multiplex PCR. The data contain 50,000 to 60,000 clones, 86% of them singletons. The sample in question was CD4+ or CD8+ T cells sorted from blood, obtained in a trial of the OX40 agonist ivuxolimab. These receptors came from an adult with an advanced solid tumor such as melanoma, head and neck, liver or kidney cancer.

The chain joins TRBV5-8 to TRBJ1-5; unclear D gene. CDR1 SGHTS and CDR2 YDEGEE come from the germline V gene. This CDR3 spans 15 amino acids. V dropped 0 bases and J dropped 3 bases, with 10 bases sitting between them. Here the CDR3 DNA reads TGTGCCAGCAGCTTGGTTCGGCGGTCCAATCAGCCCCAGCATTTT. Translated: CASSLVRRSNQPQHF.

The chain carries TRBV28 and TRBJ1-4; D not resolved. This CDR3 has 12 amino acids. V lost 2 bases, J lost 6 bases, and 4 bases lay in between. Germline CDR1 and CDR2: MDHEN and SYDVKM. The CDR3 nucleotides are TGTGCCAGCAGTTTAAGGGATGAAAAACTGTTTTTT. It codes for CASSLRDEKLFF.

The genes are TRBV9 and TRBJ1-3; no reliable D call. Per the germline V gene, CDR1 is SGDLS and CDR2 is YYNGEE. The CDR3 sequence is 14 residues long. Trimming removed 3 bases at V and 3 bases at J, with 10 bases between. This chain's CDR3 is CASSAEVFGNTIYF. In DNA, the CDR3 is TGTGCCAGCAGCGCAGAGGTCTTTGGAAACACCATATATTTT.

The J gene is TRBJ2-1, the V gene TRBV10-3; 8 nucleotides agree with TRBD2. The V gene end was trimmed by 3 bases and the J gene end by 6 bases; junction bases not matched to a gene: 13. The germline V gene has CDR1 ENHRY and CDR2 SYGVKD. The CDR3 totals 17 residues. This chain's CDR3 is CAISDAVRREVRNEQFF. CDR3 in DNA: TGTGCCATCAGTGATGCGGTCCGGCGGGAGGTTCGCAATGAGCAGTTCTTC.

The chain couples TRBV19 to TRBJ2-3; D gene unclear. V shed 6 bases and J shed 2 bases, with 9 bases lying between them. Germline loops: CDR1 LNHDA, CDR2 SQIVND (reference sequence). This CDR3 contains 13 residues. DNA for the CDR3: TGTGCCAGTAGCCCGAGAAACACAGATACGCAGTATTTT. Amino acid sequence: CASSPRNTDTQYF.